The 24 T cell receptor beta chains presented below share a single source sample, sequenced in a study of T cell responses to AZD1222 COVID-19 vaccine. The method was immunoSEQ multiplex PCR; TCRdb's version includes in-frame clones alone and lacks a portion of them. The sample comprises over 95,000 clones, just under 90% of which are singletons, and 9.5% to 15% rests with the top ten. The sequenced sample was peripheral blood, obtained on day 0 of AZD1222 vaccination. The receptors derive from an adult in good health.

CDR3 in amino acids: CASSQEYEGARRDTEAFF. In DNA, the CDR3 is TGCGCCAGCAGCCAAGAATACGAGGGGGCCAGGAGGGACACTGAAGCTTTCTTT. V usage is TRBV4-3 and J usage is TRBJ1-1, with 7 positions matching TRBD1. With 0 bases clipped from V and 3 bases from J, the junction kept 13 bases outside the gene matches. The CDR3 is 18 residues long. In germline, CDR1 is LGHNA, CDR2 YSLEER.

The chain employs TRBV7-3 and TRBJ2-7; 10 bases match TRBD1. Germline V lookup: CDR1 SGHTA, CDR2 FQGTGA. The CDR3 loop spans 13 amino acids. With V trimmed by 2 bases and J by 6 bases, 1 base remained unmatched. The CDR3 nucleotides read TGTGCCAGCAGCTTAGGACAGGGGGGCGAGCAGTACTTC. It yields the protein CASSLGQGGEQYF.

This chain links TRBV6-5 with TRBJ2-1; 7 bases align to TRBD1. V shed 7 bases and J 1 base; nucleotides not matched to a gene: 4. Per the germline V gene, CDR1 is MNHEY and CDR2 is SVGAGI. The CDR3 contains 14 residues. CDR3 bases: TGTGCCAGCATCCCGGGACAGTCCTACAATGAGCAGTTCTTC. It encodes CASIPGQSYNEQFF.

The rearrangement links TRBV12-3 or TRBV12-4 to TRBJ2-4, with a weak D call TRBD2 (6 bases). The V gene lost 6 bases and the J gene lost 7 bases, with 13 bases spanning the gap. The CDR3 consists of 13 residues. CDR3 DNA sequence: TGTGCCAGCAGCCTACGGGACTTGAACATTCAGTACTTC. It specifies CASSLRDLNIQYF.

The genes are TRBV2 and TRBJ2-5; weak D call: TRBD2 (6 bases). Between the trimmed V and J ends, which lost 4 bases and 1 base, there was a span of 19 bases. Germline V gene data show CDR1 as SNHLY and CDR2 as FYNNEI. This CDR3 comprises 17 residues. The CDR3 spells CASSGPTGASGQETQYF. DNA of the CDR3: TGTGCCAGCAGTGGACCTACGGGAGCCTCGGGCCAAGAGACCCAGTACTTC.

The chain has TRBV10-3 and TRBJ2-5; the D gene is possibly TRBD1 (6 bases). Germline V gives CDR1 ENHRY, CDR2 SYGVKD. Trimming shortened V by 10 bases and J by 2 bases, and 14 bases separated the two germline ends. CDR3 length: 13 amino acids. In nucleotides, the CDR3 is TGTGCCACCACCGGGGACAAACAAGAGACCCAGTACTTC. Translated: CATTGDKQETQYF.

This chain links TRBV9 with TRBJ1-3; D gene unclear. Germline V gene lookup returns CDR1 SGDLS and CDR2 YYNGEE. This CDR3 region has 13 residues. V lost 3 bases and J lost 0, with 4 bases in between. CDR3 DNA: TGTGCCAGCAGCGGCTACTCTGGAAACACCATATATTTT. As protein: CASSGYSGNTIYF.

This sequence joins TRBV4-2 and TRBJ1-5; a possible D gene is TRBD1 (5 bases). V was cut by 0 bases and J by 4 bases, with 16 bases left in between. The CDR3 covers 17 residues. Germline V gene lookup returns CDR1 LGHNA and CDR2 YNFKEQ. In DNA form, the CDR3 reads TGTGCCAGCAGCCAAGATGTGGCGCGGGGGGGAAATCAGCCCCAGCATTTT. Encoded protein: CASSQDVARGGNQPQHF.

The V call is TRBV28, the J call TRBJ1-1; TRBD1 aligns across 7 bases. This CDR3 contains 12 residues. From germline, CDR1 is MDHEN and CDR2 SYDVKM. V shed 9 bases, J shed 5 bases, and the junction held 6 bases outside the gene matches. The chain's CDR3 is CASRGLRTEAFF. The CDR3 DNA is TGTGCCAGTAGGGGGCTGAGGACTGAAGCTTTCTTT.

The rearrangement uses TRBV5-6 and TRBJ1-2; D remains ambiguous. CDR3 length: 14 amino acids. V was cut by 4 bases and J by 14 bases, with 24 bases left in between. CDR1 and CDR2 (germline): SGHDT, YYEEEE. CDR3 amino acids: CASSLKKTLTVETF. As DNA, the CDR3 is TGTGCCAGCAGCCTCAAAAAGACGCTGACGGTGGAAACCTTC.

This chain connects TRBV3-1 (or the pseudogene TRBV3-2) to TRBJ1-1; D gene uncertain. This CDR3 has 16 amino acids. Looked up from germline, CDR1 is LGHDT and CDR2 is YNNKEL (reference sequence). Trimming cost V 2 bases and J 2 bases, with 15 bases left between them. In DNA, the CDR3 is TGTGCCAGCAGCCAAACAAGGGCCGGCTATAACACTGAAGCTTTCTTT. It translates to CASSQTRAGYNTEAFF.

This chain joins TRBV28 and TRBJ2-1; D may be TRBD1 (5 bases). The CDR3 is made up of 12 amino acids. Trimming took 6 bases from V and 7 from J, leaving 10 bases between them. The germline gives CDR1 MDHEN, CDR2 SYDVKM. Here the CDR3 reads CASSRDLNEQFF. As DNA, the CDR3 is TGTGCCAGCAGCAGGGATTTGAATGAGCAGTTCTTC.

The table lists this clone with a few counts. This CDR3 reads CASTGTSSNQPQHF. Written as DNA, the CDR3 is TGTGCCAGCACCGGGACCTCGAGCAATCAGCCCCAGCATTTT. V gene TRBV7-9 combines with J gene TRBJ1-5; D is possibly TRBD1 (5 bases). V dropped 7 bases and J dropped 1 base, with 11 bases sitting between them. Germline lookup yields CDR1 SEHNR and CDR2 FQNEAQ (reference sequence). There are 14 residues in the CDR3.

This clone was seen once. This sequence joins TRBV13 and TRBJ1-3; D unresolved. The germline CDR1 and CDR2 sequences are PRHDT and FYEKMQ (reference sequence). With 8 bases removed from V and 1 base from J, the gap between germline ends came to 9 bases. The CDR3 length is 13 residues. In nucleotides, the CDR3 is TGTGCCAGCTCTGGATTGTCTGGAAACACCATATATTTT. This translates into CASSGLSGNTIYF.

This rearrangement joins TRBV19 to TRBJ2-7; the match to TRBD1 covers 7 bases. CDR1 is LNHDA and CDR2 is SQIVND in the germline V gene (reference sequence). The CDR3 has 14 amino acids. Trimming at V came to 4 bases and at J to 4 bases, leaving 7 bases not matched to a gene. The CDR3 sequence: CASSRQGLLYEQYF. The CDR3 nucleotides are TGTGCCAGTAGTAGACAGGGCCTGTTGTACGAGCAGTACTTC.

This chain links TRBV18 with TRBJ2-3; D not certain. There are 12 residues in the CDR3. The V end was cut by 6 bases, the J end by 6 bases, with 10 bases between. CDR1 KGHSH and CDR2 LQKENI come from the germline V gene. CDR3 protein: CASSSLGDTQYF. The CDR3 DNA follows: TGTGCCAGCTCCTCCCTAGGTGATACGCAGTATTTT. Full variable domain (missing parts from reference TRBV18 and TRBJ2-3): NAGVMQNPRHLVRRRGQEARLRCSPMKGHSHVYWYRQLPEEGLKFMVYLQKENIIDESGMPKERFSAEFPKEGPSILRIQQVVRGDSAAYFCASSSLGDTQYFGPGTRLTVL.

The gene calls are TRBV14 and TRBJ1-1, with D perhaps matching TRBD1 (5 bases). The germline V and J ends were trimmed by 0 bases and 10 bases, with 12 bases remaining between them. CDR3 length: 13 amino acids. Germline CDR1 reads SGHDN; CDR2 reads FVKESK. CDR3 nucleotides: TGTGCCAGCAGCCAAGATCGTCGCGGGGGAGCTTTCTTT. The encoded protein is CASSQDRRGGAFF. Based on the CDR3 plus reference TRBV14 and TRBJ1-1, the full variable domain is EAGVTQFPSHSVIEKGQTVTLRCDPISGHDNLYWYRRVMGKEIKFLLHFVKESKQDESGMPNNRFLAERTGGTYSTLKVQPAELEDSGVYFCASSQDRRGGAFFGQGTRLTVV.

Here the CDR3 DNA reads TGTGCCAGCAGCTCGACTAGCGCGCTAGGGGGGGAGACCCAGTACTTC. Residues: CASSSTSALGGETQYF. The chain combines TRBV7-2 with TRBJ2-5; TRBD2 agrees at 8 bases. Per germline, CDR1 SGHTA and CDR2 FQGNSA. Unmatched junction bases numbered 12, after V lost 4 bases and J lost 5 bases. This CDR3 region has 16 residues. Full variable domain (outside the CDR3, taken from reference TRBV7-2 and TRBJ2-5): GAGVSQSPSNKVTEKGKDVELRCDPISGHTALYWYRQSLGQGLEFLIYFQGNSAPDKSGLPSDRFSAERTGGSVSTLTIQRTQQEDSAVYLCASSSTSALGGETQYFGPGTRLLVL.

J is TRBJ2-7 and V is TRBV27; D might be TRBD1 or TRBD2, each matching 5 bases. The CDR3 consists of 15 residues. Germline CDR1 and CDR2: MNHEY and SMNVEV (reference sequence). V lost 4 bases and J lost 4, with 17 bases in between. This chain's CDR3 is CASSSSVPGPYEQYF. The CDR3 coding sequence is TGTGCCAGCAGTTCCTCAGTCCCGGGGCCTTACGAGCAGTACTTC.

This chain connects TRBV29-1 to TRBJ2-7; TRBD1 aligns across 8 bases. The CDR3 totals 13 residues. Per germline, CDR1 SQVTM and CDR2 ANQGSEA. V dropped 7 bases and J dropped 6; count of bases not matched to a gene: 11. DNA for the CDR3: TGCAGCGCTGTTCGGGACAGGTTCAGCGAGCAGTACTTC. It yields the protein CSAVRDRFSEQYF.

This chain connects TRBV28 to TRBJ2-1; no clear D gene. The CDR3 has 13 amino acids. V gave up 2 bases and J gave up 7 bases, with 9 bases separating them. Germline V gives CDR1 MDHEN, CDR2 SYDVKM. DNA of the CDR3: TGTGCCAGCAGTTTAGCTGTTAGTAATGAGCAGTTCTTC. Translating it yields CASSLAVSNEQFF.

This sequence joins TRBV12-2 and TRBJ2-7; the table calls TRBD2, which could not be checked here. TRBV12-2 is designated a pseudogene. The CDR3 totals 21 residues. CDR3 nucleotide sequence: TGTGCAAGTCGCTTAGACCCCTCCGGACGGCGGGAGGGCAGCATCTGGTACGAGCAGTACTTC. Its translation is CASRLDPSGRREGSIWYEQYF.

The chain combines TRBV2 with TRBJ1-1; D remains unclear. Germline V gene lookup returns CDR1 SNHLY and CDR2 FYNNEI. Trimming pared 3 bases from V and 11 bases from J, leaving 13 bases between. The CDR3 extends over 12 amino acids. CDR3 nucleotides: TGTGCCAGCAGTGACGGGCTGAGCTTGGCTTTCTTT. Its protein product is CASSDGLSLAFF.

This clone was picked up one time. The chain links TRBV6-6 to TRBJ1-1; possible D gene TRBD1, 5 bases. Germline V CDR1 and CDR2: MNHNY, SVGAGI (reference sequence). Trimming stripped 6 bases from V and 1 base from J, with 18 bases between. The CDR3 has 16 amino acids. CDR3 region: CASSRPGIRANTEAFF. The CDR3 coding sequence is TGTGCCAGCAGCCGACCCGGGATCAGGGCGAACACTGAAGCTTTCTTT.